These 10 T cell receptor beta chains were sequenced from one sample in a study of CD8 T cells in ankylosing spondylitis. Overall study findings and caveats: In ankylosing spondylitis blood, a motif of about 8 highly homologous TCR beta variants appeared characteristic.

No antigens are known for them. TCRdb processed the 5' RACE reads anew with MiXCR; each CDR3 protein has one entry. Of fewer than 500,000 distinct CDR3 sequences listed, 20% to 25% are singletons. The sequenced sample was blood, either unsorted or a sorted T cell fraction (not recorded which). These receptors originate from a male donor with ankylosing spondylitis.

CDR3 loop: CASITTGTEAFF. For the CDR3, the DNA is TGTGCCAGCATCACTACGGGCACTGAAGCTTTCTTT. V gene TRBV5-5 combines with J gene TRBJ1-1; D gene unclear. CDR3 length: 12 amino acids. Germline V lookup: CDR1 SGHKS, CDR2 YYEKEE (reference sequence). Between the trimmed V and J ends, which lost 6 bases and 4 bases, there was a span of 10 bases. Based on the CDR3 plus reference TRBV5-5 and TRBJ1-1, the full variable domain is DAGVTQSPTHLIKTRGQQVTLRCSPISGHKSVSWYQQVLGQGPQFIFQYYEKEERGRGNFPDRFSARQFPNYSSELNVNALLLGDSALYLCASITTGTEAFFGQGTRLTVV.

The gene calls are TRBV7-2 and TRBJ1-2; D gene uncertain. This CDR3 is 15 amino acids long. V was cut by 1 base and J by 1 base, with 10 bases left in between. The germline V gene has CDR1 SGHTA and CDR2 FQGNSA. The CDR3 is CASSLGAVFNYGYTF. The CDR3 DNA reads TGTGCCAGCAGCTTAGGGGCGGTCTTTAACTATGGCTACACCTTC. The full variable domain, completed using reference TRBV7-2 and TRBJ1-2, is GAGVSQSPSNKVTEKGKDVELRCDPISGHTALYWYRQSLGQGLEFLIYFQGNSAPDKSGLPSDRFSAERTGGSVSTLTIQRTQQEDSAVYLCASSLGAVFNYGYTFGSGTRLTVV.

For this clonotype: Compared with germline, one end of the junction differs, possibly owing to a read error. The chain combines TRBV11-2 with TRBJ2-7; either TRBD1 or TRBD2 may supply D (5 bases each). CDR3 length: 15 amino acids. Per the germline V gene, CDR1 is SGHAT and CDR2 is FQNNGV. The CDR3 reads CASRLLDGTSYEQYF. CDR3 in DNA: TGTGCCAGCCGCTTGTTGGACGGGACGTCCTACGAGCAGTACTTC.

The rearrangement links TRBV6-1 to TRBJ1-5; D not resolved. There are 17 residues in the CDR3. Germline V CDR1 and CDR2: MNHNS, SASEGT. Trimming stripped 5 bases from V and 5 bases from J, with 22 bases between. The CDR3 region is CASSRPDGRTYDQPQHF. The CDR3 nucleotides read TGTGCCAGCAGTCGTCCGGACGGAAGAACCTATGATCAGCCCCAGCATTTT.

This chain links TRBV5-5 with TRBJ2-3, with unresolved D. Trimming shortened V by 4 bases and J by 11 bases, and 23 bases separated the two germline ends. The CDR3 totals 15 residues. The germline gives CDR1 SGHKS, CDR2 YYEKEE (reference sequence). The CDR3: CASSPRTGADGVQYF. CDR3 nucleotides: TGTGCCAGCAGCCCCCGGACCGGTGCTGACGGTGTGCAGTATTTT. The entire variable domain, with the rest obtained from reference TRBV5-5 and TRBJ2-3, is as follows: DAGVTQSPTHLIKTRGQQVTLRCSPISGHKSVSWYQQVLGQGPQFIFQYYEKEERGRGNFPDRFSARQFPNYSSELNVNALLLGDSALYLCASSPRTGADGVQYFGPGTRLTVL.

This clonotype has only a few counts. The chain uses TRBV20-1 and TRBJ2-5, with a tentative D call TRBD2 (5 bases). Trimming stripped 1 base from V and 2 bases from J, with 11 bases between. CDR3 size: 14 residues. Germline values: CDR1 DFQATT, CDR2 SNEGSKA (reference sequence). The CDR3 DNA reads TGCAGTGCTAGAGGAGGGTTTGGGCAAGAGACCCAGTACTTC. It yields the protein CSARGGFGQETQYF.

This clonotype has just a few counts. The chain carries TRBV20-1 and TRBJ2-2; the D is unclear. The germline gives CDR1 DFQATT, CDR2 SNEGSKA (reference sequence). This CDR3 has 12 residues. The V end lost 2 bases, the J end lost 3 bases, and 4 bases lay between the germline ends. CDR3 bases: TGCAGTGCTAGACAAGACACCGGGGAGCTGTTTTTT. It codes for CSARQDTGELFF.

For the CDR3, the DNA is TGTGCCAGCAGCGTAGGGGGACAGCAGAATGAGCAGTTCTTC. Translating gives CASSVGGQQNEQFF. The rearrangement joins TRBV7-2 to TRBJ2-1; 7 positions match TRBD1. The length of the CDR3 is 14 residues. V was pared by 5 bases and J by 7 bases, with 8 bases of the junction left unmatched. Germline CDR1 and CDR2: SGHTA and FQGNSA.

This sequence joins TRBV5-1 and TRBJ2-1, with TRBD2 matching 8 bases. The ends lost 0 bases at V and 4 bases at J; junction bases unmatched: 9. Germline V gene sequence: CDR1 SGHRS, CDR2 YFSETQ. The CDR3 has 17 amino acids. CDR3 amino acids: CASSLGSTGTSYNEQFF. In DNA form, the CDR3 reads TGCGCCAGCAGCTTGGGATCTACCGGGACTAGTTACAATGAGCAGTTCTTC.

This clonotype has a handful of counts. V gene TRBV2 combines with J gene TRBJ2-1; TRBD1 aligns across 9 bases. The CDR3 consists of 14 residues. Per germline, CDR1 SNHLY and CDR2 FYNNEI. V shed 5 bases, J shed 7 bases, and the junction held 6 bases outside the gene matches. The CDR3, as DNA: TGTGCCAGCAGTCTCACGACAGGGGGAAATGAGCAGTTCTTC. This sequence encodes CASSLTTGGNEQFF.